This T cell receptor beta chain was obtained from a study of blood T cell repertoires in COVID-19. On the study more broadly: Some COVID-19 samples were acute and others convalescent; all came from the United States, Italy and Spain.

As originally analysed: By means of reference gene primer amplification, nucleated cell counts were estimated. Generated by immunoSEQ multiplex PCR, the TCRdb table keeps only in-frame clones and is missing some. V, J and clone size are taken as reported in that table, and D and trimming were inferred from the DNA itself. The sample includes a few hundred thousand clones, roughly 87% of them seen just once. The CDR3 runs 13 residues. CDR1 is LNHDA and CDR2 is SQIVND in the germline V gene (reference sequence). V lost 3 bases, J lost 6 bases, and 11 bases lay in between. The receptor comes from a woman in her thirties who had recovered from COVID-19. This chain connects TRBV19 to TRBJ1-1; TRBD1 is a possible D gene (5 bases). The sequencing sample was made of PBMCs or T cells enriched from blood (not recorded which). As DNA, the CDR3 is TGTGCCAGTAGTATTGTGGAGGGGTCTGAAGCTTTCTTT. Translating gives CASSIVEGSEAFF.